The 7 T cell receptor beta chains reported below all come from one sample, sequenced in a study of cytomegalovirus exposure and HLA in healthy donors. Use of 60 Vbeta and 13 Jbeta primers characterized the PCR. The repertoire was sequenced with immunoSEQ multiplex PCR; TCRdb's copy has only in-frame clones and lacks some. The sample carries tens of thousands of clones, around 50% recorded once. Sequenced sample: PBMCs. The receptors derive from a human donor in good health.

V usage is TRBV6-5 and J usage is TRBJ2-1; D unclear. With 4 bases removed from V and 5 bases from J, the gap between germline ends came to 9 bases. From germline, CDR1 is MNHEY and CDR2 SVGAGI. The CDR3 totals 13 residues. For the CDR3, the DNA is TGTGCCAGCAGTTCCCTAGGCCACAATGAGCAGTTCTTC. Protein: CASSSLGHNEQFF.

This chain joins TRBV7-2 and TRBJ1-1; D is possibly TRBD1 (5 bases). This CDR3 is 14 amino acids long. Germline CDR1 and CDR2: SGHTA and FQGNSA. Trimming pared 1 base from V and 6 bases from J, leaving 12 bases between. The CDR3 sequence is CASSLGAGPPEAFF. Here the CDR3 DNA reads TGTGCCAGCAGCTTAGGGGCAGGGCCCCCTGAAGCTTTCTTT.

The V gene is TRBV4-1, the J gene TRBJ1-2; the match to TRBD1 covers 9 bases. The ends lost 0 bases at V and 2 bases at J; junction bases unmatched: 4. The CDR3 is 16 residues long. Germline CDR1 is MGHRA and CDR2 is YSYEKL. The CDR3: CASSQEGDRANYGYTF. CDR3 nucleotide sequence: TGCGCCAGCAGCCAAGAGGGGGACAGGGCGAACTATGGCTACACCTTC.

The CDR3, as DNA: TGCGCCAGCAGCGCCGGACTAGTTAGAGAGACCCAGTACTTC. It yields the protein CASSAGLVRETQYF. The chain has TRBV5-1 and TRBJ2-5, with 7 bases aligning to TRBD2. Germline lookup yields CDR1 SGHRS and CDR2 YFSETQ. J lost 4 bases, V lost 4 bases, and 7 bases had no gene match. This CDR3 comprises 14 residues.

The table lists this clone with a few counts. This chain joins TRBV6-5 and TRBJ2-2; the D gene is possibly TRBD2 (5 bases). Germline lookup yields CDR1 MNHEY and CDR2 SVGAGI. This CDR3 is built from 16 residues. V was pared by 2 bases and J by 4 bases, with 14 bases between. DNA of the CDR3: TGTGCCAGCAGTTACGCGGGTTCGAGCGGCACCGGGGAGCTGTTTTTT. Its protein product is CASSYAGSSGTGELFF.

V usage is TRBV5-4 and J usage is TRBJ2-5; D is uncertain. With 4 bases removed from V and 1 base from J, the gap between germline ends came to 17 bases. CDR3 length: 16 residues. Germline-derived CDR1 and CDR2 are SGHNT and YYREEE (reference sequence). CDR3 residues: CASSPPGGHIQETQYF. In nucleotides, the CDR3 is TGTGCCAGCAGCCCCCCAGGTGGCCATATCCAAGAGACCCAGTACTTC.

This chain uses TRBV6-5 with TRBJ2-5; 7 nucleotides align to TRBD2. Germline V CDR1 and CDR2: MNHEY, SVGAGI. The CDR3 loop spans 13 amino acids. V dropped 0 bases and J dropped 11; count of bases not matched to a gene: 6. CDR3 sequence (DNA): TGTGCCAGCAGTTACTCGGGAGGGTCTGAGCAGTACTTC. This translates into CASSYSGGSEQYF.